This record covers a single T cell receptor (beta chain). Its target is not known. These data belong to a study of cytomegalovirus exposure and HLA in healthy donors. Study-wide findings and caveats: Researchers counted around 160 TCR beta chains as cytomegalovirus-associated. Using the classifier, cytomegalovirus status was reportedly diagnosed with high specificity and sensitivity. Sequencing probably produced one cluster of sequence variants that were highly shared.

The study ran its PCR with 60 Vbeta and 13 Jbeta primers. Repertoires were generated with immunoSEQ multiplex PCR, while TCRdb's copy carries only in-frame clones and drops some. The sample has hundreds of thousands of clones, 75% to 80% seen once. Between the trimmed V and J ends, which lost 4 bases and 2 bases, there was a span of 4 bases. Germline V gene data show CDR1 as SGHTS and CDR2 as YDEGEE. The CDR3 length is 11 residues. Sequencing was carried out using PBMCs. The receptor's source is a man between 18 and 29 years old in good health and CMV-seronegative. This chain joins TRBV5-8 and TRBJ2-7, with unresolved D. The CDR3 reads CASSVTYEQYF. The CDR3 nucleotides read TGTGCCAGCAGCGTAACCTACGAGCAGTACTTC. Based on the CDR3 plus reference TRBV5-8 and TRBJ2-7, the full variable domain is EAGVTQSPTHLIKTRGQQATLRCSPISGHTSVYWYQQALGLGLQFLLWYDEGEERNRGNFPPRFSGRQFPNYSSELNVNALELEDSALYLCASSVTYEQYFGPGTRLTVT.